The entry below describes one T cell receptor beta chain. The sample is drawn from a study of blood T cell repertoires in COVID-19. At the level of the study: Samples taken during acute and convalescent COVID-19 were collected in the United States, Italy and Spain.

The V and J ends lost 5 bases and 4 bases, in that order; junction bases with no gene match: 9. In germline, CDR1 is LGHDT, CDR2 YNNKEL (reference sequence). The CDR3 loop spans 16 amino acids. TCRdb keeps only in-frame clones here, not all; method: immunoSEQ multiplex PCR. The top ten clones hold over 15% of a sample with roughly 150,000 clones, about 88% of them seen once. This clonotype was obtained from a man in his sixties with active or convalescent COVID-19. The sample consisted of peripheral blood. The J gene is TRBJ2-1, the V gene TRBV3-1 (or the pseudogene TRBV3-2), with TRBD2 identical over 9 bases. CDR3 protein: CASSSRLAGPYNEQFF. CDR3 bases: TGTGCCAGCAGCTCCCGTCTAGCGGGACCTTACAATGAGCAGTTCTTC.